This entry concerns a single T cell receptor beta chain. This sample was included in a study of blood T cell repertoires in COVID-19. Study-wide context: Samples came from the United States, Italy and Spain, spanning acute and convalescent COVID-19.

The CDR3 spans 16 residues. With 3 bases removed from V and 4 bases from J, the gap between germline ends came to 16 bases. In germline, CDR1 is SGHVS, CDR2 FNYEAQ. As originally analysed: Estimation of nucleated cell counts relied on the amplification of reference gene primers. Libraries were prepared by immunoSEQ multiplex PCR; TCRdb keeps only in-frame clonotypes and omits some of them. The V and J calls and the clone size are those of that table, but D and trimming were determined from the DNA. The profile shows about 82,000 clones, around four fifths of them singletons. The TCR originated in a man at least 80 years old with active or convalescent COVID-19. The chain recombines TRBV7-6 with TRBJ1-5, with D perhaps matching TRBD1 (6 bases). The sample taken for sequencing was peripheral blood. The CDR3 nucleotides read TGTGCCAGCAGCTTGGGTCCCACAGGGTTGAATCAGCCCCAGCATTTT. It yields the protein CASSLGPTGLNQPQHF.